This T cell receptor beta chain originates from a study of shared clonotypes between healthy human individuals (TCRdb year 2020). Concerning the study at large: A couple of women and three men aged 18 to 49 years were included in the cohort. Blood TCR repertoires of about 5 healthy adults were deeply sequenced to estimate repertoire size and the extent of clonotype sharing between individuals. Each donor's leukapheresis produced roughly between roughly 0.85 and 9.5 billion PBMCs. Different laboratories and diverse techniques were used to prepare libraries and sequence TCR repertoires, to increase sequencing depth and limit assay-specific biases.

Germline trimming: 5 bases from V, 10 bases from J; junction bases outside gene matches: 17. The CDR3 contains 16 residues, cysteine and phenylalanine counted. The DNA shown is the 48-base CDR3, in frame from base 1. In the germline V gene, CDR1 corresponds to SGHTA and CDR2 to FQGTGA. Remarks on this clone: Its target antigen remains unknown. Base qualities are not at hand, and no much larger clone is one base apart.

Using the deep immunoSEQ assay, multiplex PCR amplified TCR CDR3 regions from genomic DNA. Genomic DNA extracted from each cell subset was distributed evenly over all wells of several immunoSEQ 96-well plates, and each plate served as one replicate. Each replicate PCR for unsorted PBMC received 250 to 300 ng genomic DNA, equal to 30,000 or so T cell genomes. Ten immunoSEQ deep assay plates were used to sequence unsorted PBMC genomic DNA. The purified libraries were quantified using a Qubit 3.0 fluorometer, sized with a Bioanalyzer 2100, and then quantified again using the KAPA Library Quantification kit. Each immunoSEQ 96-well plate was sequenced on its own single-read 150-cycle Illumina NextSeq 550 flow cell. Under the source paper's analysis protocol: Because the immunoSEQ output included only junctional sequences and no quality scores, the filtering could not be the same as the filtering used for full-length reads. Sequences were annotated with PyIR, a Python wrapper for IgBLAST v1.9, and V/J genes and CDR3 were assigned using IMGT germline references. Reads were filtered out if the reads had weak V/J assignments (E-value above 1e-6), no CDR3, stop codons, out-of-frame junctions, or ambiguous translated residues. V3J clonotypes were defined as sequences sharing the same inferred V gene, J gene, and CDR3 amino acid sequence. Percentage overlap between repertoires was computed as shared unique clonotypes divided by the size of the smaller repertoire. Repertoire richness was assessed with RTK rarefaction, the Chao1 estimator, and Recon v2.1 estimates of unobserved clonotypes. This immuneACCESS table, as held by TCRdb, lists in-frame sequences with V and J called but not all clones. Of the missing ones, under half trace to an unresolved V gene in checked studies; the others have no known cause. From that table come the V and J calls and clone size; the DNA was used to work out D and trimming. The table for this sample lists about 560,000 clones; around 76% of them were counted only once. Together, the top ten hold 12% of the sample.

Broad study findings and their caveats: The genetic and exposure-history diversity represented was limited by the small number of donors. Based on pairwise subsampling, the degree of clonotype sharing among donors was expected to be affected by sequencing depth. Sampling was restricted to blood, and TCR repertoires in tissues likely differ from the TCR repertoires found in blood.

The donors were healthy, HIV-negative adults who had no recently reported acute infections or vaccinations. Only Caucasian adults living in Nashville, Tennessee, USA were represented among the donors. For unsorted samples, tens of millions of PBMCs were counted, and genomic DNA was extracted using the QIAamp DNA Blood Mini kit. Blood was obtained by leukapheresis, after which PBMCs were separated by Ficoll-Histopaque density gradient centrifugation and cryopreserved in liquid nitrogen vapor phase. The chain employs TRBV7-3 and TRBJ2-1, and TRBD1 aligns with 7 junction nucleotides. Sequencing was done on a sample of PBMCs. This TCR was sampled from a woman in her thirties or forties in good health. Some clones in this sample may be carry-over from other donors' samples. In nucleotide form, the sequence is TGTGCCAGCAGCCCGAACGGGGCAGGGGGTGCCCCGGAGCAGTTCTTC. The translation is CASSPNGAGGAPEQFF.